This T cell receptor (beta chain) was recovered during a study of blood T cell repertoires in COVID-19 (dated by TCRdb to the early 2020s). For the wider study: Samples covering the acute and convalescent phases of COVID-19 were provided by collaborators in the United States, Italy and Spain. The dataset comprised deeply sampled blood TCRbeta repertoires from subjects exposed to, actively infected with, or recovered from COVID-19. Where available, HLA class I and class II types were taken from metadata supplied by the sample provider and were not determined by assay-based typing. Samples came from the ongoing ImmuneRACE study (first 160 participants) plus 1,254 subjects from 6 global collaborators. The prospective study material was composed of cDNA or gDNA derived from T cells, B-cell-depleted T cells, or PBMCs. The repertoires were released in a freely available public database intended as a resource for research on the immune response to SARS-CoV-2. Nearly every sample came with metadata listing a de-identified subject ID, COVID-19 status, age in years and sex.

TCRbeta CDR3 regions were amplified from genomic DNA by means of the immunoSEQ Assay, a bias-controlled multiplex PCR. Per the original workflow: Nucleated cell counts per sample were estimated from amplification of reference gene primers within the assay. To quantify the absolute abundance of each unique TCRbeta CDR3 rearrangement, sequence reads were collapsed and filtered. For each sample, productive Simpson clonality was calculated as the square root of Simpson's diversity index across productive rearrangements. TCRdb took this table from immuneACCESS and kept in-frame rearrangements with V and J called. Such tables lack part of the clones; where checked against another copy, unresolved V genes explain under half of the gap, and the rest is unexplained. That table supplies the V and J calls and clone size; D and trimming were determined from the DNA. The sample table lists tens of thousands of clones, about nine tenths of them with a count of one. Clones ranked in the top ten supply more than 15% of the sample.

Including cysteine and phenylalanine, the CDR3 has 16 amino acids. The CDR3 DNA has 48 bases and is translated from base 1. Comment on this clone: Its specific antigen is unknown. It has no much larger one-base neighbor in the sample; base qualities were not kept.

Each collaborating institution followed its own protocols to collect whole blood in K2EDTA tubes. For TCRbeta analysis, collaborator samples were shipped as frozen whole blood, as isolated PBMCs, or as DNA extracted from either sample type. Results and caveats for the whole study, not just this receptor: The quantity of clinical and demographic metadata differed by source and by participant and was supplied without curation.

The rearrangement joined TRBV21-1 to TRBJ1-4; the D segment call TRBD1 is taken from the table without a DNA check. TRBV21-1 is listed as a pseudogene. The clonotype originates from a man older than 75 in a cohort sampled during active COVID-19. Material for sequencing was peripheral blood. The CDR3 protein is CASSNLTRGRHEKLFF. The sequenced DNA is TGTGCCAGCAGCAACCTAACTAGGGGGCGACATGAAAAACTGTTTTTT.